These T cell receptor beta chains were read from a single sample in a study of shared clonotypes between healthy human individuals. Profiled with immunoSEQ multiplex PCR; TCRdb holds only in-frame clones, not every one. The sample has approximately 1.9 million clones; 80% to 95% are singletons. Source material: naive CD8+ T cells from PBMCs. The source is a man aged 18 to 29 in good health. Some clones in this sample may be carry-over from other donors' samples. CDR3s include the opening cysteine and the closing phenylalanine or tryptophan. A D gene is named only where the DNA matches it firmly. Where a row states a size, it is once, few, many or the class of an expanded clone; other rows omit it.

- | - | TRBJ1-1 | TRBV16 | CASSPTLGGAATEAFF | TGTGCCAGCAGCCCCACCCTAGGGGGGGCGGCCACTGAAGCTTTCTTT
- | - | TRBJ1-5 | TRBV30 | CAWSATGSNQPQHF | TGTGCCTGGAGTGCAACAGGGAGCAATCAGCCCCAGCATTTT
- | - | TRBJ1-2 | TRBV6-1 | CASSAPGEGYYGYTF | TGTGCCAGCAGTGCTCCGGGGGAGGGCTACTATGGCTACACCTTC
- | - | TRBJ1-5 | TRBV7-8 | CASSLEGGGRRQPQHF | TGTGCCAGCAGCTTAGAGGGCGGGGGGCGGCGGCAGCCCCAGCATTTT
TRBD2 | - | TRBJ2-2 | TRBV27 | CASRLGGSGTGELFF | TGTGCCAGCAGATTGGGCGGGAGCGGGACCGGGGAGCTGTTTTTT
TRBD2 | - | TRBJ2-1 | TRBV14 | CASSDTSPLAHYNEQFF | TGTGCCAGCAGCGATACGAGCCCACTAGCGCATTACAATGAGCAGTTCTTC
- | - | TRBJ1-2 | TRBV25-1 | CASSDNRVGYTF | TGTGCCAGCAGTGATAACCGGGTTGGCTACACCTTC
TRBD2 | - | TRBJ2-7 | TRBV5-1 | CASSLELAGGREQYF | TGCGCCAGCAGCTTGGAGCTAGCGGGAGGGCGGGAGCAGTACTTC
- | - | TRBJ1-6 | TRBV28 | CASSSQASPLHF | TGTGCCAGCAGCTCCCAGGCATCACCCCTCCACTTT
TRBD1 | - | TRBJ1-2 | TRBV6-6 | CASRQGVSYGYTF | TGTGCCAGCCGACAGGGGGTGAGCTATGGCTACACCTTC
- | - | TRBJ2-3 | TRBV9 | CASSAPLIAEDFTDTQYF | TGTGCCAGCAGCGCACCACTTATAGCGGAAGACTTCACAGATACGCAGTATTTT
TRBD1 | - | TRBJ1-1 | TRBV5-4 | CASSGGQGQSEAFF | TGTGCCAGCAGCGGGGGACAGGGGCAAAGTGAAGCTTTCTTT
- | - | TRBJ1-1 | TRBV4-2 | CASSQDRFGNTEAFF | TGTGCCAGCAGCCAAGACCGATTCGGGAACACTGAAGCTTTCTTT
- | few | TRBJ2-7 | TRBV27 | CASSLGASYEQYF | TGTGCCAGCAGTTTAGGGGCCTCCTACGAGCAGTACTTC
TRBD2 | - | TRBJ2-3 | TRBV6-5 | CASSYLAGDSADTQYF | TGTGCCAGCAGTTACTTAGCGGGAGACAGTGCAGATACGCAGTATTTT
- | once | TRBJ1-4 | TRBV10-2 | CASKGATNEKLFF | TGCGCCAGCAAGGGCGCAACTAATGAAAAACTGTTTTTT
TRBD1 | once | TRBJ2-7 | TRBV29-1 | CSVETTDRGSYEQYF | TGCAGCGTTGAGACAACGGACAGGGGGTCCTACGAGCAGTACTTC
- | - | TRBJ2-1 | TRBV15 | CATSRDREGPYNEQFF | TGTGCCACCAGCAGAGATCGCGAGGGCCCCTACAATGAGCAGTTCTTC
TRBD2 | - | TRBJ2-7 | TRBV7-8 | CASSILAGTYEQYF | TGTGCCAGCAGCATACTAGCGGGGACCTACGAGCAGTACTTC
- | once | TRBJ2-4 | TRBV7-8 | CASSRGLAKNIQYF | TGTGCCAGCAGCCGGGGACTAGCCAAAAACATTCAGTACTTC
TRBD2 | - | TRBJ2-1 | TRBV27 | CASSWGSSSGSGEQFF | TGTGCCAGCAGTTGGGGCTCGTCTAGCGGGAGCGGTGAGCAGTTCTTC
- | - | TRBJ1-1 | TRBV27 | CASSLSPDYMNTEAFF | TGTGCCAGCAGTTTATCCCCGGACTATATGAACACTGAAGCTTTCTTT
- | - | TRBJ1-1 | TRBV19 | CASRIRQAWSEAFF | TGTGCCAGTAGGATCCGACAGGCTTGGAGTGAAGCTTTCTTT
TRBD2 | - | TRBJ2-1 | TRBV11-1 | CASSVSAGATYNEQFF | TGTGCCAGCAGCGTTTCAGCGGGAGCGACCTACAATGAGCAGTTCTTC
- | - | TRBJ2-1 | TRBV9 | CASSPRPYNEQFF | TGTGCCAGCAGCCCTCGACCCTACAATGAGCAGTTCTTC
TRBD1 | - | TRBJ2-7 | TRBV7-9 | CASSTGQGIYYEQYF | TGTGCCAGCAGCACAGGACAGGGAATATACTACGAGCAGTACTTC
- | - | TRBJ2-7 | TRBV18 | CASSPIRGGSSYEQYF | TGTGCCAGCTCACCTATCAGGGGAGGGAGCTCCTACGAGCAGTACTTC
- | - | TRBJ1-2 | TRBV27 | CASSLSGRIANYGYTF | TGTGCCAGCAGTTTATCTGGGCGCATAGCTAACTATGGCTACACCTTC
- | - | TRBJ2-7 | TRBV27 | CASSFSPLGSYEQYF | TGTGCCAGCAGTTTTTCCCCCCTGGGGAGCTACGAGCAGTACTTC
TRBD2 | - | TRBJ2-5 | TRBV9 | CASSVENGRAFGETQYF | TGTGCCAGCAGCGTAGAGAACGGGAGGGCCTTTGGAGAGACCCAGTACTTC
- | - | TRBJ2-3 | TRBV28 | CASSLMVDSASTDTQYF | TGTGCCAGCAGTTTAATGGTTGACAGCGCTAGCACAGATACGCAGTATTTT
TRBD1 | - | TRBJ2-7 | TRBV4-1 | CASSPVGTVGEQYF | TGCGCCAGCAGCCCCGTAGGGACAGTTGGCGAGCAGTACTTC
- | - | TRBJ2-2 | TRBV4-1 | CASSQSPGITGELFF | TGCGCCAGCAGCCAATCACCCGGGATCACCGGGGAGCTGTTTTTT
TRBD1 | - | TRBJ2-7 | TRBV29-1 | CSVRDRGNYEQYF | TGCAGCGTCCGGGACAGGGGTAATTACGAGCAGTACTTC
- | - | TRBJ1-3 | TRBV15 | CATSGQGPGNTIYF | TGTGCCACCAGCGGCCAGGGGCCCGGAAACACCATATATTTT
- | once | TRBJ1-1 | TRBV2 | CASSESGRGTEAFF | TGTGCCAGCAGTGAATCGGGACGGGGAACTGAAGCTTTCTTT
- | once | TRBJ2-7 | TRBV12-1 | CASSSPMSSYEQYF | TGTGCCAGCAGCTCCCCAATGAGCTCCTACGAGCAGTACTTC
- | - | TRBJ2-2 | TRBV5-1 | CASSTRGNTGELFF | TGCGCCAGCAGCACACGAGGGAACACCGGGGAGCTGTTTTTT
- | - | TRBJ1-2 | TRBV9 | CASSVGGGGYTF | TGTGCCAGCAGCGTAGGTGGGGGAGGCTACACCTTC
- | - | TRBJ2-1 | TRBV27 | CASSGGRGWGENEQFF | TGTGCCAGCAGCGGTGGCAGGGGCTGGGGGGAAAATGAGCAGTTCTTC
- | - | TRBJ2-7 | TRBV4-1 | CASSQGPPGLAAHEQYF | TGCGCCAGCAGCCAAGGGCCTCCGGGACTTGCGGCCCACGAGCAGTACTTC
- | - | TRBJ2-1 | TRBV2 | CASRRRTRDSYNEQFF | TGTGCCAGCAGGAGGCGTACGCGGGACTCCTACAATGAGCAGTTCTTC
- | - | TRBJ1-3 | TRBV7-2 | CASSLRLQENTIYF | TGTGCCAGCAGCTTAAGGTTACAGGAAAACACCATATATTTT
- | once | TRBJ2-2 | TRBV11-2 | CASSSPRPGELFF | TGTGCCAGCAGCTCCCCGAGGCCCGGGGAGCTGTTTTTT
TRBD2 | - | TRBJ2-7 | TRBV19 | CASSSHGTSGSYEQYF | TGTGCCAGTAGTTCACACGGGACTAGCGGTTCCTACGAGCAGTACTTC
TRBD1 | - | TRBJ2-7 | TRBV9 | CASSEQGAREQYF | TGTGCCAGCAGCGAACAGGGGGCTAGAGAGCAGTACTTC
- | few | TRBJ1-1 | TRBV28 | CASSATVNTEAFF | TGTGCCAGCAGTGCGACAGTGAACACTGAAGCTTTCTTT
TRBD2 | once | TRBJ2-1 | TRBV7-9 | CASSTPTSGRSDEQFF | TGTGCCAGCAGCACACCGACTAGCGGGAGGTCCGATGAGCAGTTCTTC
TRBD1 | - | TRBJ2-7 | TRBV2 | CASRIGTGKTYEQYF | TGTGCCAGCAGAATCGGGACAGGGAAAACCTACGAGCAGTACTTC
- | - | TRBJ2-7 | TRBV7-9 | CASSPQGTLAYEQYF | TGTGCCAGCAGCCCTCAGGGGACATTAGCCTACGAGCAGTACTTC
- | - | TRBJ2-7 | TRBV28 | CASSPRGGRVNEQYF | TGTGCCAGCAGTCCGAGGGGGGGCAGAGTAAACGAGCAGTACTTC
TRBD1 | - | TRBJ1-5 | TRBV7-9 | CASSSSLRGDQPQHF | TGTGCCAGCAGCTCATCTCTCAGGGGGGATCAGCCCCAGCATTTT
TRBD2 | - | TRBJ2-1 | TRBV7-2 | CASSLRASGSNNEQFF | TGTGCCAGCAGCTTAAGAGCTAGCGGGAGCAACAATGAGCAGTTCTTC